This T cell receptor (beta chain) was sequenced during a study of cytomegalovirus exposure and HLA in healthy donors. Overall study findings and caveats: Available immune exposure information was restricted to CMV serostatus only. Specificity of three CMV-associated chains for CMV antigens was verified in vitro. The likely origin of a cluster of highly shared sequence variants was a sequencing artifact. Researchers catalogued 150 or so TCR beta chains as cytomegalovirus-associated.

Germline V gene sequence: CDR1 SGDLS, CDR2 YYNGEE. The ends lost 2 bases at V and 8 bases at J; junction bases unmatched: 2. This CDR3 has 12 residues. Use of 60 Vbeta and 13 Jbeta primers characterized the PCR. Repertoires were generated with immunoSEQ multiplex PCR, while TCRdb's copy carries only in-frame clones and drops some. In total, the table holds 150,000 to 200,000 clones. A note on this clone: Its antigen is not identified.

The V and J genes are TRBV9 and TRBJ1-2, with 8 nucleotides matching TRBD1. The receptor was isolated from a woman aged 18-30 years in good health and CMV-seropositive. Input material: PBMCs. The CDR3 DNA reads as TGTGCCAGCAGCGTCGACAGGGGAGGCTACACCTTC. It encodes CASSVDRGGYTF.